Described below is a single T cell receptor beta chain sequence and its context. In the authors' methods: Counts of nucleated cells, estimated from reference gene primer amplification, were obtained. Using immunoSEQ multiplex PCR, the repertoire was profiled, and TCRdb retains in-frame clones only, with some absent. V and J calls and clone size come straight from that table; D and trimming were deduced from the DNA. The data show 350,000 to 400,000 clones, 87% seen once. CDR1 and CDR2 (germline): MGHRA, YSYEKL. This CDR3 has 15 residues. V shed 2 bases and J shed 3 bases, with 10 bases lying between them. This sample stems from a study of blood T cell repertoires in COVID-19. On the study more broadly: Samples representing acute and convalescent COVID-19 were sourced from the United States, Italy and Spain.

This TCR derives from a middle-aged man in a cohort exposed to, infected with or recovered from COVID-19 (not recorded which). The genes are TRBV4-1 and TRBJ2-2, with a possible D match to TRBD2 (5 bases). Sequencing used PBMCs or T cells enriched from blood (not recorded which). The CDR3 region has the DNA TGCGCCAGCAGCCAAATGAGCGGACACACCGGGGAGCTGTTTTTT. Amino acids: CASSQMSGHTGELFF.